The present T cell receptor beta chain was sequenced within a study of shared clonotypes between healthy human individuals. It was CD45RO-negative cells, positively selected for CCR7, that made up naive CD8 cells, with terminally differentiated effector memory CD45RA+ cells excluded. Only in-frame clones appear in the TCRdb table, and some are missing; sequencing was by immunoSEQ multiplex PCR. The sample holds about 2,100,000 clones; about 92% are singletons and the top ten take about 1.8%. The J segment lost 7 bases and the V segment lost 1 base, leaving 5 bases of the junction unmatched. There are 16 residues in the CDR3. Germline V gene data show CDR1 as MDHEN and CDR2 as SYDVKM. This clone came up once.

Input material: naive CD8+ T cells from PBMCs. The receptor comes from a man younger than 35 in good health. Some clones in this sample may be carry-over from other donors' samples. The chain uses TRBV28 and TRBJ1-6; 9 bases map to TRBD1. The CDR3 protein is CASSLFRDRVNSPLHF. In DNA form, the CDR3 reads TGTGCCAGCAGTTTATTCCGGGACAGGGTCAATTCACCCCTCCACTTT. Full variable domain (missing parts from reference TRBV28 and TRBJ1-6): DVKVTQSSRYLVKRTGEKVFLECVQDMDHENMFWYRQDPGLGLRLIYFSYDVKMKEKGDIPEGYSVSREKKERFSLILESASTNQTSMYLCASSLFRDRVNSPLHFGNGTRLTVT.